This T cell receptor beta chain was found in a study of blood T cell repertoires in COVID-19. The ends were cut back, 1 base at V and 5 bases at J, with 9 bases in the middle. In germline, CDR1 is MGHRA, CDR2 YSYEKL. The CDR3 consists of 14 residues. Profiling relied on immunoSEQ multiplex PCR, and the TCRdb table lists in-frame clones only, not all of them. The sample carries about 190,000 clones, more than 85% recorded once. The rearrangement uses TRBV4-1 and TRBJ1-5; D not certain. Sequencing was performed on peripheral blood. This TCR was sampled from a young man with acute or convalescent COVID-19. The CDR3 here is CASSQVSIYQPQHF. The CDR3 DNA sequence: TGCGCCAGCAGCCAAGTTTCTATATATCAGCCCCAGCATTTT.